This T cell receptor (beta chain) emerged from a study of metastatic and nonmetastatic thyroid tumors. Every patient underwent thyroid surgery untreated. As handled by the study authors: The study's classifier, a distant-metastasis tool for papillary thyroid cancer, was built using CDR3 differences across clinicopathological groups. TCRdb reassembled clones from the PCR reads with MiXCR. These V and J calls rely on TCRdb rather than the paper's analysis. The repertoire holds approximately 15,000 clones, with around a fifth as singletons. This clonotype was sampled from a female donor with papillary thyroid cancer or a benign thyroid nodule (not recorded which). Some clones in this sample may be carry-over from other donors' samples. Sequenced material: adjacent normal tissue.

The CDR3: CASSLGQGYNEKLFF. CDR3 bases: TGTGCCAGCAGCCTGGGACAGGGCTATAATGAAAAACTGTTTTTT. The rearrangement uses TRBV28 and TRBJ1-4, with 9 bases matching TRBD1. Germline loops: CDR1 MDHEN, CDR2 SYDVKM. Losses at the gene ends were 6 bases for V and 4 bases for J; bases not matched to a gene: 6. The CDR3 is 15 residues long.